The 19 T cell receptor beta chains presented below share a single source sample, sequenced in a study of spatial heterogeneity in lung cancer. Time point noted: sample taken at primary tumor resection. Whole RNA, which was extracted from tumor, nontumor lung tissue or frozen PBMC, was sequenced without any cell sorting. One entry per CDR3 protein results from TCRdb running MiXCR on the 5' RACE reads. This table holds about 38,000 distinct CDR3 sequences, around 7.2% found once. The sample was PBMCs, taken at surgery. All receptors derive from a male donor with early-stage non-small cell lung cancer.

This clonotype was detected ten times or more. The junction departs from germline at one end; a sequencing error may be responsible. CDR3 in DNA: TGTGCCACCAGTGCCCGGACAGGGCAATTT. Protein sequence: CATSARTGQF. This chain links TRBV24-1 with TRBJ1-6; 8 bases agree with TRBD1. The CDR3 consists of 10 residues. The germline CDR1 and CDR2 sequences are KGHDR and SFDVKD.

J is TRBJ2-2 and V is TRBV4-3; D uncertain. The CDR3 covers 15 residues. V shed 3 bases and J shed 2 bases, with 10 bases lying between them. From germline, CDR1 is LGHNA and CDR2 YSLEER. CDR3 sequence: CASSQDLVNTGELFF. The CDR3 DNA reads TGCGCCAGCAGCCAGGATCTCGTTAACACCGGGGAGCTGTTTTTT.

A note on this clonotype: A much more abundant neighbour one base away suggests this may be a read error. The rearrangement links TRBV20-1 to TRBJ2-1; D remains ambiguous. There are 11 residues in the CDR3. In germline, CDR1 is DFQATT, CDR2 SNEGSKA (reference sequence). Deletions cut 3 bases from V and 5 bases from J, with 5 bases between. The CDR3 loop is CSARENNEQFF. Here the CDR3 DNA reads TGCAGTGCTAGGGAAAACAATGAGCAGTTCTTC.

In its sample, this clonotype was seen many times. The chain employs TRBV18 and TRBJ1-1, with D possibly TRBD1 on 5 matching bases. Looked up from germline, CDR1 is KGHSH and CDR2 is LQKENI. V lost 3 bases to trimming and J lost 4 bases, with 12 bases between them. CDR3 length: 14 residues. Written as DNA, the CDR3 is TGTGCCAGCTCACCTACGGAGGGGCCCACTGAAGCTTTCTTT. Translating gives CASSPTEGPTEAFF.

This clonotype was seen a handful of times. This chain uses TRBV3-1 with TRBJ1-1; 7 nucleotides agree with TRBD1. This CDR3 has 14 amino acids. Germline V CDR1 and CDR2: LGHDT, YNNKEL (reference sequence). V lost 4 bases and J lost 2; bases outside the gene matches: 4. CDR3 region: CASSPDRYNTEAFF. CDR3 sequence (DNA): TGTGCCAGCAGCCCGGACAGGTACAACACTGAAGCTTTCTTT.

This clonotype was found many times. The gene calls are TRBV7-2 and TRBJ2-1; D may be TRBD1 or TRBD2 (5 bases each). The ends were cut back, 3 bases at V and 7 bases at J, with 16 bases in the middle. The germline gives CDR1 SGHTA, CDR2 FQGNSA. The CDR3 has 15 amino acids. CDR3 bases: TGTGCCAGCAGCTTCGGGACCGGGAATTTGAATGAGCAGTTCTTC. It yields the protein CASSFGTGNLNEQFF.

This clonotype was found many times. The V gene is TRBV11-3, the J gene TRBJ2-3, with 11 bases lining up with TRBD1. This CDR3 is 19 amino acids long. Germline lookup yields CDR1 SGHNT and CDR2 YENEEA. The J segment lost 0 bases and the V segment lost 4 bases, leaving 12 bases of the junction unmatched. CDR3 region: CASSSRDRGYTLSTDTQYF. The CDR3 DNA reads TGTGCCAGCAGCTCCCGGGACAGGGGGTATACGCTTAGCACAGATACGCAGTATTTT.

This clonotype was seen ten or more times. V usage is TRBV7-2 and J usage is TRBJ1-5; possibly TRBD1 for D (6 bases). Germline loops: CDR1 SGHTA, CDR2 FQGNSA. V shed 2 bases and J shed 0 bases, with 11 bases lying between them. The CDR3 covers 16 residues. The CDR3 region is CASSLQGLGSNQPQHF. The DNA for the CDR3 is TGTGCCAGCAGCTTACAGGGGTTAGGTAGCAATCAGCCCCAGCATTTT.

This clonotype was recorded at least ten times. The chain uses TRBV5-1 and TRBJ2-7; D remains ambiguous. The CDR3 is 15 residues long. CDR1 and CDR2 (germline): SGHRS, YFSETQ. V lost 1 base and J 0 bases, leaving 11 bases between the germline ends. CDR3 amino acids: CASSLTGGGSYEQYV. Here the CDR3 DNA reads TGCGCCAGCAGCTTGACGGGTGGCGGCTCCTACGAGCAGTACGTC.

This clonotype was picked up many times. V is TRBV19 and J is TRBJ1-1; TRBD1 is a possible D gene (6 bases). Trimming stripped 5 bases from V and 0 bases from J, with 22 bases between. The length of the CDR3 is 18 residues. Germline CDR1 LNHDA, CDR2 SQIVND (reference sequence). The CDR3 loop reads CASSPYRARTIMNTEAFF. CDR3 in DNA: TGTGCCAGTAGTCCGTACAGGGCCCGGACCATCATGAACACTGAAGCTTTCTTT.

This clonotype has ten or more counts. V gene TRBV20-1 combines with J gene TRBJ2-2; 10 nucleotides align to TRBD2. CDR1 is DFQATT, CDR2 SNEGSKA, per germline (reference sequence). Losses at the gene ends were 0 bases for V and 0 bases for J; bases not matched to a gene: 4. The CDR3 is 17 amino acids. CDR3 DNA sequence: TGCAGTGCTAGAGACCAAGGACTAGCGGCGAACACCGGGGAGCTGTTTTTT. It yields the protein CSARDQGLAANTGELFF.

The rearrangement uses TRBV6-5 and TRBJ2-7, with TRBD1 as a possible D gene (7 bases). Per germline, CDR1 MNHEY and CDR2 SVGAGI. Trimming stripped 4 bases from V and 7 bases from J, with 14 bases between. The CDR3 has 13 amino acids. The CDR3 coding sequence is TGTGCCAGCAGTTCCCAGGGGGGTTCGGAGCAGTACGTC. This sequence encodes CASSSQGGSEQYV.

This clonotype was seen ten or more times. V gene TRBV20-1 combines with J gene TRBJ1-6; no definite D call. V was trimmed by 4 bases and J by 6 bases, leaving 13 bases between them. CDR1 and CDR2 (germline): DFQATT, SNEGSKA (reference sequence). This CDR3 spans 14 amino acids. CDR3 amino acids: CSANRGQLNSPLHF. For the CDR3, the DNA is TGCAGTGCTAATAGAGGGCAGCTTAATTCACCCCTCCACTTT.

This clonotype was seen repeatedly, ten times or more. The rearrangement links TRBV7-3 to TRBJ1-1, with 7 bases matching TRBD1. V trimming: 5 bases; J trimming: 1 base; junction bases outside the gene matches: 4. The CDR3 totals 14 residues. Germline V gene sequence: CDR1 SGHTA, CDR2 FQGTGA. Written as DNA, the CDR3 is TGTGCCAGCAGCCCACAGGGGTCGAACACTGAAGCTTTCTTT. Protein: CASSPQGSNTEAFF.

This clonotype was detected ten times or more. The chain carries TRBV20-1 and TRBJ2-3; the D is unclear. This CDR3 is built from 10 residues. In germline, CDR1 is DFQATT, CDR2 SNEGSKA (reference sequence). V lost 0 bases to trimming and J lost 9 bases, with 4 bases between them. DNA for the CDR3: TGCAGTGCTAGAGAGGTAACGCAGTATTTT. This gives the protein CSAREVTQYF.

In this sample, this clonotype turned up a few times. The gene calls are TRBV6-4 and TRBJ2-2; D is perhaps TRBD1 (5 bases). The CDR3 is 16 amino acids. Per the germline V gene, CDR1 is MRHNA and CDR2 is SNTAGT. V lost 3 bases and J lost 2, with 13 bases in between. The CDR3 DNA is TGTGCCAGCAGTGAATTCTGGCAGGGAAACACCGGGGAGCTGTTTTTT. Its protein product is CASSEFWQGNTGELFF.

This clonotype was detected many times. The chain is built from TRBV6-6 and TRBJ1-4, with 8 nucleotides matching TRBD1. The CDR3 is 17 residues long. Germline V gives CDR1 MNHNY, CDR2 SVGAGI (reference sequence). V shed 4 bases and J 11 bases; nucleotides not matched to a gene: 18. The CDR3: CASSSGQGQPPGFKLFF. The CDR3 nucleotides are TGTGCCAGCAGTTCAGGACAGGGCCAGCCTCCGGGGTTTAAACTGTTTTTT.

In DNA, the CDR3 is TGTGCCAGCATCACAGCCGGCGCAACTAATGAAAAACTGTTTTTT. Residues: CASITAGATNEKLFF. The chain couples TRBV6-4 to TRBJ1-4; D not resolved. The CDR3 is 15 amino acids. V was pared by 7 bases and J by 0 bases, with 12 bases between. Germline V gene sequence: CDR1 MRHNA, CDR2 SNTAGT.

This clonotype was picked up many times. The J gene is TRBJ1-1, the V gene TRBV3-1; TRBD1 might be the D (5 bases). Germline V gives CDR1 LGHDT, CDR2 YNNKEL (reference sequence). There are 15 residues in the CDR3. Deletions cut 4 bases from V and 0 bases from J, with 12 bases between. The CDR3 bases are TGTGCCAGCAGCCTGGAACGGGGCATGAACACTGAAGCTTTCTTT. Its protein is CASSLERGMNTEAFF. Filled out from reference TRBV3-1 and TRBJ1-1, the complete variable domain reads DTAVSQTPKYLVTQMGNDKSIKCEQNLGHDTMYWYKQDSKKFLKIMFSYNNKELIINETVPNRFSPKSPDKAHLNLHINSLELGDSAVYFCASSLERGMNTEAFFGQGTRLTVV.